These 18 T cell receptor beta chains were sequenced from one sample in a study of shared clonotypes between healthy human individuals. Naive CD8 cells lacked CD45RO, underwent positive selection for CCR7 and left out terminally differentiated effector memory CD45RA+ cells. Method: immunoSEQ multiplex PCR; TCRdb's copy keeps in-frame clones and lacks some. The sample consists of under 2,000,000 clones, about 95% of them appearing once. The sequencing input was naive CD8+ T cells sorted from blood. Receptors were obtained from a man in his late teens or twenties in good health.

The gene calls are TRBV10-1 and TRBJ1-6; no clear D. The CDR3 is made up of 13 amino acids. Trimming shortened V by 4 bases and J by 3 bases, and 4 bases separated the two germline ends. The germline CDR1 and CDR2 sequences are WNHNN and SYGVQD (reference sequence). CDR3 region: CASSAGYNSPLHF. CDR3 nucleotide sequence: TGCGCCAGCAGTGCAGGCTATAATTCACCCCTCCACTTT.

The genes are TRBV6-5 and TRBJ2-7; D may correspond to TRBD1 or TRBD2 (5 bases each). Germline V CDR1 and CDR2: MNHEY, SVGAGI. V dropped 0 bases and J dropped 2 bases, with 14 bases sitting between them. The CDR3 extends over 16 amino acids. CDR3 region: CASSYSDGDPAYEQYF. Written as DNA, the CDR3 is TGTGCCAGCAGTTACTCGGATGGGGACCCAGCCTACGAGCAGTACTTC.

The chain recombines TRBV15 with TRBJ2-1, with D perhaps matching TRBD2 (6 bases). Germline CDR1 is LNHNV and CDR2 is YYDKDF (reference sequence). V dropped 9 bases and J dropped 9 bases, with 15 bases sitting between them. The CDR3 runs 12 residues. In DNA form, the CDR3 reads TGTGCCACGGCTTCGGGGGAGACTGAGCAGTTCTTC. Protein: CATASGETEQFF.

A note on this clone: The same CDR3 is also encoded by other DNA sequences in this sample. This chain connects TRBV9 to TRBJ2-3; D gene ambiguous. The CDR3 is made up of 14 amino acids. Trimming removed 0 bases at V and 0 bases at J, with 5 bases between. CDR1 and CDR2 (germline): SGDLS, YYNGEE. The chain's CDR3 is CASSVGGSTDTQYF. CDR3 sequence (DNA): TGTGCCAGCAGCGTAGGAGGCAGCACAGATACGCAGTATTTT. Full variable domain (rest looked up from reference TRBV9 and TRBJ2-3): DSGVTQTPKHLITATGQRVTLRCSPRSGDLSVYWYQQSLDQGLQFLIQYYNGEERAKGNILERFSAQQFPDLHSELNLSSLELGDSALYFCASSVGGSTDTQYFGPGTRLTVL.

This clone was recorded once. This sample also contains other DNA sequences that code for the same CDR3. The CDR3 region is CASSPQNTEAFF. CDR3 DNA: TGTGCCAGCAGCCCACAAAACACTGAAGCTTTCTTT. This chain joins TRBV11-2 and TRBJ1-1; D not certain. The CDR3 contains 12 residues. The germline CDR1 and CDR2 sequences are SGHAT and FQNNGV. Trimming removed 5 bases at V and 2 bases at J, with 6 bases between.

The genes are TRBV5-1 and TRBJ2-7; D unclear. Germline V gene lookup returns CDR1 SGHRS and CDR2 YFSETQ. V gave up 1 base and J gave up 0 bases, with 14 bases separating them. This CDR3 comprises 16 residues. CDR3 DNA: TGCGCCAGCAGCTTGTTGGGAATAAAGAGCTCCTACGAGCAGTACTTC. Translating gives CASSLLGIKSSYEQYF.

About this clone: The sample contains more than one DNA sequence encoding this CDR3. J is TRBJ2-3 and V is TRBV7-9, with 7 bases matching TRBD1. There are 15 residues in the CDR3. Germline CDR1 and CDR2: SEHNR and FQNEAQ (reference sequence). Trimming took 1 base from V and 1 from J; bases not matched to a gene: 2. The CDR3 protein is CASSLVTGGTDTQYF. As DNA, the CDR3 is TGTGCCAGCAGCTTAGTTACAGGGGGCACAGATACGCAGTATTTT. The full variable domain, with the rest looked up from reference TRBV7-9 and TRBJ2-3, is DTGVSQNPRHKITKRGQNVTFRCDPISEHNRLYWYRQTLGQGPEFLTYFQNEAQLEKSRLLSDRFSAERPKGSFSTLEIQRTEQGDSAMYLCASSLVTGGTDTQYFGPGTRLTVL.

This chain links TRBV6-1 with TRBJ2-4; 9 bases align to TRBD1. Germline loops: CDR1 MNHNS, CDR2 SASEGT. CDR3 size: 14 residues. The junction had 4 bases not matched to a gene; V was cut back by 2 bases and J by 8 bases. The CDR3 DNA reads as TGTGCCAGCAGTGAAATCGGGACAGGGTACATTCAGTACTTC. The encoded protein is CASSEIGTGYIQYF.

This chain uses TRBV20-1 with TRBJ1-4; no clear D gene. Germline loops: CDR1 DFQATT, CDR2 SNEGSKA (reference sequence). V lost 3 bases to trimming and J lost 7 bases, with 3 bases between them. CDR3 length: 10 amino acids. CDR3 protein: CSASFEKLFF. Written as DNA, the CDR3 is TGCAGTGCTAGCTTTGAAAAACTGTTTTTT.

This clone appeared a single time. This chain joins TRBV6-5 and TRBJ2-1, with 8 bases identical to TRBD2. This CDR3 region has 14 residues. V gave up 6 bases and J gave up 10 bases; unmatched junction bases: 11. Germline-derived CDR1 and CDR2 are MNHEY and SVGAGI. CDR3 sequence (DNA): TGTGCCAGCAGCACCGGGGGGGCAATGGGCGAGCAGTTCTTC. Translation gives CASSTGGAMGEQFF.

To note about this clone: This sample also contains other DNA sequences that code for the same CDR3. This rearrangement joins TRBV11-2 to TRBJ1-4, with a tentative D call TRBD1 (6 bases). The V and J ends lost 2 bases and 3 bases respectively, with 7 bases between them. CDR1 SGHAT and CDR2 FQNNGV come from the germline V gene. The CDR3 is 14 amino acids. The CDR3 protein is CASSLTGPNEKLFF. The DNA of the CDR3 is TGTGCCAGCAGCTTAACAGGGCCTAATGAAAAACTGTTTTTT.

CDR3 in DNA: TGCGCCAGCAGCCAAGAGACTAGCGGGGACTACGAGCAGTACTTC. It specifies CASSQETSGDYEQYF. The chain recombines TRBV4-3 with TRBJ2-7; 11 bases are shared with TRBD2. CDR1 and CDR2 from the germline V gene are LGHNA and YSLEER. V lost 0 bases to trimming and J lost 3 bases; unmatched junction nucleotides: 1. The CDR3 is 15 amino acids.

V is TRBV5-5 and J is TRBJ2-7, with D perhaps matching TRBD1 or TRBD2 (5 bases each). This CDR3 has 13 residues. The germline gives CDR1 SGHKS, CDR2 YYEKEE (reference sequence). V lost 2 bases and J lost 2, with 8 bases in between. The CDR3 region is CASSLWGTYEQYF. The CDR3 coding sequence is TGTGCCAGCAGCTTATGGGGGACCTACGAGCAGTACTTC.

The genes are TRBV5-1 and TRBJ2-3; a weak D match, TRBD1 (5 bases). V was trimmed by 5 bases and J by 5 bases, leaving 6 bases between them. CDR3 length: 11 residues. Germline V gene lookup returns CDR1 SGHRS and CDR2 YFSETQ. CDR3 sequence: CASRRGDTQYF. The CDR3 nucleotides read TGCGCCAGCAGAAGGGGAGATACGCAGTATTTT.

J is TRBJ2-5 and V is TRBV7-9; 9 bases are a match to TRBD2. Per germline, CDR1 SEHNR and CDR2 FQNEAQ (reference sequence). The CDR3 extends over 14 amino acids. J lost 7 bases, V lost 2 bases, and 5 bases had no gene match. The CDR3 is CASSLSATSGTQYF. The DNA for the CDR3 is TGTGCCAGCAGCTTATCTGCGACTAGCGGGACCCAGTACTTC.

Comments on this clone: This CDR3 is also generated by other DNA sequences in the sample. The chain has TRBV27 and TRBJ1-1; D is uncertain. CDR3 length equals 13 residues. V was clipped by 2 bases and J by 1 base, with 5 bases between them. CDR1 and CDR2 from the germline V gene are MNHEY and SMNVEV (reference sequence). The CDR3 protein is CASSLTGNTEAFF. CDR3 nucleotides: TGTGCCAGCAGTTTAACCGGGAACACTGAAGCTTTCTTT.

The chain has TRBV7-2 and TRBJ1-5; D unclear. Germline CDR1 is SGHTA and CDR2 is FQGNSA. V shed 5 bases and J shed 7 bases, with 12 bases lying between them. The CDR3 totals 13 residues. CDR3 residues: CASSPLHGQPQHF. The CDR3, as DNA: TGTGCCAGCAGCCCCCTACACGGACAGCCCCAGCATTTT.

This chain connects TRBV27 to TRBJ2-1, with D possibly TRBD2 on 7 matching bases. The CDR3 totals 14 residues. Trimming cost V 7 bases and J 7 bases, with 17 bases left between them. CDR1 is MNHEY, CDR2 SMNVEV, per germline (reference sequence). CDR3 DNA sequence: TGTGCCAGCACCCAAGGTAGGGGGGGGAATGAGCAGTTCTTC. This gives the protein CASTQGRGGNEQFF.